Below are 4 T cell receptor beta chains sequenced from a single sample in a study of shared clonotypes between healthy human individuals. TCRdb keeps only in-frame clones here, not all; method: immunoSEQ multiplex PCR. The sample comprises roughly 590,000 clones, roughly 95% of which are singletons, and 0.11% rests with the top ten. Naive-designated CD8 cells lacked CD45RO, were positively enriched for CCR7, and omitted terminally differentiated effector memory CD45RA+ cells. The sequenced material came from naive CD8+ T cells sorted from blood. Every receptor here comes from a woman aged 25 to 45 in good health.

This rearrangement joins TRBV4-1 to TRBJ1-2; D remains ambiguous. V was clipped by 7 bases and J by 6 bases, with 15 bases between them. The CDR3 is made up of 13 amino acids. CDR1 is MGHRA and CDR2 is YSYEKL in the germline V gene. CDR3 protein: CASKSEPRDGYTF. The CDR3 nucleotides read TGCGCCAGCAAGTCGGAGCCTCGGGATGGCTACACCTTC.

This chain connects TRBV28 to TRBJ2-4, with no clear D. The CDR3 totals 14 residues. Between the trimmed V and J ends, which lost 5 bases and 1 base, there was a span of 9 bases. Per the germline V gene, CDR1 is MDHEN and CDR2 is SYDVKM. The CDR3 DNA follows: TGTGCCAGCAGTGAAGGAGTTGCCAAAAACATTCAGTACTTC. This encodes CASSEGVAKNIQYF. The full variable domain, rest sourced from reference TRBV28 and TRBJ2-4, is DVKVTQSSRYLVKRTGEKVFLECVQDMDHENMFWYRQDPGLGLRLIYFSYDVKMKEKGDIPEGYSVSREKKERFSLILESASTNQTSMYLCASSEGVAKNIQYFGAGTRLSVL.

The gene calls are TRBV19 and TRBJ1-1; D is unclear. Germline V gene lookup returns CDR1 LNHDA and CDR2 SQIVND (reference sequence). V was trimmed by 5 bases and J by 0 bases, leaving 10 bases between them. The CDR3 runs to 14 residues. The CDR3 loop is CASSPEPMNTEAFF. CDR3 coding DNA: TGTGCCAGTAGTCCGGAGCCCATGAACACTGAAGCTTTCTTT.

The chain joins TRBV5-6 to TRBJ2-3; D possibly uses TRBD1 or TRBD2 (6 bases each). This CDR3 is built from 14 residues. Germline V gene data show CDR1 as SGHDT and CDR2 as YYEEEE. V gave up 4 bases and J gave up 5 bases, with 14 bases separating them. CDR3 nucleotides: TGTGCCAGCAGCCCCGAAGGGGGGATAGATACGCAGTATTTT. This codes for CASSPEGGIDTQYF.